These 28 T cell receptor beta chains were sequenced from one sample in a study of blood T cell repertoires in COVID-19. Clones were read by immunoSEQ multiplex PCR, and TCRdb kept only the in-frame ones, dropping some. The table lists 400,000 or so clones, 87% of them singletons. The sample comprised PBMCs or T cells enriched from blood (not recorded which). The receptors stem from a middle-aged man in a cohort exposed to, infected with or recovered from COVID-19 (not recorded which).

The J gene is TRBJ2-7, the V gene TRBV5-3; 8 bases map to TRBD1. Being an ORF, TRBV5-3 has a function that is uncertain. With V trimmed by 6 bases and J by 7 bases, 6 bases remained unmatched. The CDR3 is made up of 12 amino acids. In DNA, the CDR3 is TGTGCCAGAACCCCAGGGGGCGAGGAGCAGTACTTC. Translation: CARTPGGEEQYF.

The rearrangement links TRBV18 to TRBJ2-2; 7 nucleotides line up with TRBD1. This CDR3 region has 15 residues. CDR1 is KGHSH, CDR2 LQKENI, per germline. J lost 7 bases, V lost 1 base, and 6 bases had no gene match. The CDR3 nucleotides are TGTGCCAGCTCACCACAAGGGGGCGAGGACGGGGAGCTGTTTTTT. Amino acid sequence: CASSPQGGEDGELFF.

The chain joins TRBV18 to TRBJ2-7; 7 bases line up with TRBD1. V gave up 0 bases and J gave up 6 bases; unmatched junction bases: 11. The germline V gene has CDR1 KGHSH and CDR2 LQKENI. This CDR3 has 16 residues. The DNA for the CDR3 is TGTGCCAGCTCACCACCGTCGACAGGGAGTTCAAGCGAGCAGTACTTC. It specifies CASSPPSTGSSSEQYF.

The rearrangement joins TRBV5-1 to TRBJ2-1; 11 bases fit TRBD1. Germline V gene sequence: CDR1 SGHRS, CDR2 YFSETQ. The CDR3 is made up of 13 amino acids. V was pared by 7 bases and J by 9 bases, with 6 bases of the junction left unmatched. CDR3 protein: CASGTGGYSEQFF. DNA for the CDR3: TGCGCCAGCGGGACAGGGGGTTATAGTGAGCAGTTCTTC.

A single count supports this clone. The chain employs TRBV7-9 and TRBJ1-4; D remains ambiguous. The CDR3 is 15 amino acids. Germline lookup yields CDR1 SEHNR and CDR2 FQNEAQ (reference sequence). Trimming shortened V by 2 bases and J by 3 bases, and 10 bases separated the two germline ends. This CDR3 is CASSLNAPANEKLFF. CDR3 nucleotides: TGTGCCAGCAGCTTAAATGCGCCTGCTAATGAAAAACTGTTTTTT.

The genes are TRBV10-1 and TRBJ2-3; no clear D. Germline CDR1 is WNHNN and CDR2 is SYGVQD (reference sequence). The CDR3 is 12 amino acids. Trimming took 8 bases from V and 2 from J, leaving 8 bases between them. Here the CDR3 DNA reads TGCGCCAGCGGGCCAGCCACAGATACGCAGTATTTT. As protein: CASGPATDTQYF.

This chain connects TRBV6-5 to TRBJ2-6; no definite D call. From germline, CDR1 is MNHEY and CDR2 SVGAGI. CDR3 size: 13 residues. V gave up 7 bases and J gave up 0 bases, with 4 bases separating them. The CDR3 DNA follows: TGTGCCAGCAAGCGCTCTGGGGCCAACGTCCTGACTTTC. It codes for CASKRSGANVLTF.

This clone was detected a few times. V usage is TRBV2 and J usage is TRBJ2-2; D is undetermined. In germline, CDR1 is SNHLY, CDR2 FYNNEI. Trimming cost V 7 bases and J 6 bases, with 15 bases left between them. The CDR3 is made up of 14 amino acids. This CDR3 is CASIRQGSPGELFF. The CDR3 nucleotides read TGTGCCAGCATCAGGCAAGGCAGCCCCGGGGAGCTGTTTTTT.

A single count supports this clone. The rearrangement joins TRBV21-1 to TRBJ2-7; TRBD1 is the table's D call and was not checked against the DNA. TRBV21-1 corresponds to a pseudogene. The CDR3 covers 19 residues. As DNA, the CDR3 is TGTGCCAGCAGCAAAGCGAAAGGACACAGTTCCTCCCCGGACTACGAGCAGTACTTC. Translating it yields CASSKAKGHSSSPDYEQYF.

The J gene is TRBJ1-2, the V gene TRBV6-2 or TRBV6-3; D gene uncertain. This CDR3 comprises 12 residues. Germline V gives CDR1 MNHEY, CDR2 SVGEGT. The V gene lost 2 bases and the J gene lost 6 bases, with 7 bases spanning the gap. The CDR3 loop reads CASSYPSDGYTF. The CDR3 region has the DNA TGTGCCAGCAGTTACCCCAGCGATGGCTACACCTTC.

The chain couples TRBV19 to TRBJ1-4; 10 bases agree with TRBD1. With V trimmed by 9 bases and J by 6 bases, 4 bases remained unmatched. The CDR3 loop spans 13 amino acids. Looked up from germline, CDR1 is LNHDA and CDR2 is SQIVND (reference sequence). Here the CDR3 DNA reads TGTGCCAGCCGACAGGGGGCCCATGAAAAACTGTTTTTT. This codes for CASRQGAHEKLFF.

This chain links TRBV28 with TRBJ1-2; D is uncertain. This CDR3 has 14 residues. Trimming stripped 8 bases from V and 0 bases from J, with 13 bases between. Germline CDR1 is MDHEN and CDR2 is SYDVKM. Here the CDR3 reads CASSTSGANYGYTF. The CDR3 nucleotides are TGTGCCAGCTCCACGTCGGGAGCTAACTATGGCTACACCTTC.

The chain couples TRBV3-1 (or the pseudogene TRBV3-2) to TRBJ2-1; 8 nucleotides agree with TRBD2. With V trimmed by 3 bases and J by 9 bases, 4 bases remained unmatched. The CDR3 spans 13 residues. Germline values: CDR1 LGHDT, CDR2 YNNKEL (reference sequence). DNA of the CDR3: TGTGCCAGCAGCCAGCGGGGGGTAGGTGAGCAGTTCTTC. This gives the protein CASSQRGVGEQFF.

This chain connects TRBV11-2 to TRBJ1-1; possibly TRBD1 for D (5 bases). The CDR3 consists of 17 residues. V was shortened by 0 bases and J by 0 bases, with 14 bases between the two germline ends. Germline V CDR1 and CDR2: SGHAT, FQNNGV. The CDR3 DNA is TGTGCCAGCAGCTTAGATCAGGGTACGGAAATGAACACTGAAGCTTTCTTT. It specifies CASSLDQGTEMNTEAFF. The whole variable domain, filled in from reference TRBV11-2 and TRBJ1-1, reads EAGVAQSPRYKIIEKRQSVAFWCNPISGHATLYWYQQILGQGPKLLIQFQNNGVVDDSQLPKDRFSAERLKGVDSTLKIQPAKLEDSAVYLCASSLDQGTEMNTEAFFGQGTRLTVV.

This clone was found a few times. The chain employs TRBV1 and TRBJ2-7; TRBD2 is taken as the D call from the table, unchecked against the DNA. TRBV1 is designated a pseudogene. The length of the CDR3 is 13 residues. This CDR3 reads CTSSQDPAYEQYF. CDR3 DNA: TGCACCAGCAGCCAAGATCCCGCCTACGAGCAGTACTTC.

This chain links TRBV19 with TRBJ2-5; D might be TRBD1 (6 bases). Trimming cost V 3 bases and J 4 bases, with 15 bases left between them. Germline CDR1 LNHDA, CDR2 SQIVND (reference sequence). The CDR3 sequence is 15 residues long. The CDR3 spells CASSIGRGRAETQYF. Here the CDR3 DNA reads TGTGCCAGTAGTATCGGCAGGGGTCGGGCAGAGACCCAGTACTTC.

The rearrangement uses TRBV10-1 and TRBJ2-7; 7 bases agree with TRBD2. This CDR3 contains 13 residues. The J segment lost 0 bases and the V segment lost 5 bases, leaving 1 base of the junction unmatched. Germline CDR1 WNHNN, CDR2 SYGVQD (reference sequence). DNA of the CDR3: TGCGCCAGCAGTCCGGGAGGCTCCTACGAGCAGTACTTC. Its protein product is CASSPGGSYEQYF.

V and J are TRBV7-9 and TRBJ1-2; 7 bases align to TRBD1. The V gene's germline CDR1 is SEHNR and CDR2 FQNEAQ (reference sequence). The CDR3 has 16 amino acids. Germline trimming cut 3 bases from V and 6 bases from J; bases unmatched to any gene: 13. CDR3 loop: CASSFLTGAVVHGYTF. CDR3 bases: TGTGCCAGCAGCTTCCTAACAGGGGCTGTAGTCCATGGCTACACCTTC.

CDR3 bases: TGTGCCAGCAGCCAAGGTGGGGGGTACGATTCACCCCTCCACTTT. Its protein product is CASSQGGGYDSPLHF. The V call is TRBV3-1 (or the pseudogene TRBV3-2), the J call TRBJ1-6; D possibly corresponds to TRBD1 (5 bases). V was shortened by 1 base and J by 8 bases, with 12 bases between the two germline ends. The germline gives CDR1 LGHDT, CDR2 YNNKEL (reference sequence). This CDR3 region has 15 residues.

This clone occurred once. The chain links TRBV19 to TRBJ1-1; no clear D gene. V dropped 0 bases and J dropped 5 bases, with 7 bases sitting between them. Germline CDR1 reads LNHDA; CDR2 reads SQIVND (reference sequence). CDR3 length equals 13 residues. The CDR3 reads CASSIDLVTEAFF. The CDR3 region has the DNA TGTGCCAGTAGTATAGATCTCGTTACTGAAGCTTTCTTT.

Here the CDR3 reads CASRWTGGRNQPQHF. In DNA, the CDR3 is TGTGCCAGCAGGTGGACAGGGGGCCGCAATCAGCCCCAGCATTTT. The chain recombines TRBV28 with TRBJ1-5; 11 bases fit TRBD1. The CDR3 is 15 amino acids. The germline V gene encodes CDR1 MDHEN and CDR2 SYDVKM. Losses at the gene ends were 6 bases for V and 2 bases for J; bases not matched to a gene: 3.

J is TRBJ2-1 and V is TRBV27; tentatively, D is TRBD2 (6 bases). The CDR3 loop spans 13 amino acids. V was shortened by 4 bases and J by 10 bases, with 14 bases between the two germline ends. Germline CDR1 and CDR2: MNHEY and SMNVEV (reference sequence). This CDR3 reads CASSSGTPIEQFF. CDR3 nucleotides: TGTGCCAGCAGTTCCGGGACTCCCATCGAGCAGTTCTTC.

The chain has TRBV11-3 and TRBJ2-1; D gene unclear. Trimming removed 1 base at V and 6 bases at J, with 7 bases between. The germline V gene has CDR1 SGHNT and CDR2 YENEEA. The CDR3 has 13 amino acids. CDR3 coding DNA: TGTGCCAGCAGCTTAGGAGTCGGCAATGAGCAGTTCTTC. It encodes CASSLGVGNEQFF.

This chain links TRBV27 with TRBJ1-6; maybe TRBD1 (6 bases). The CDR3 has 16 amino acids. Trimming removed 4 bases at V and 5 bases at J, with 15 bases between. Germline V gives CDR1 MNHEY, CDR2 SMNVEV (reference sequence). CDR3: CASSSLTGGDNSPLHF. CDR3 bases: TGTGCCAGCAGTTCGTTGACAGGAGGAGATAATTCACCCCTCCACTTT.

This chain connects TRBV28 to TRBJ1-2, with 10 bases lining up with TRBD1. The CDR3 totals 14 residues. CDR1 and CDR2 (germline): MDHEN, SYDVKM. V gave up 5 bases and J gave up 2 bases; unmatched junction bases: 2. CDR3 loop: CASSTGQGNYGYTF. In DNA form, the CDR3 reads TGTGCCAGCAGTACGGGACAGGGGAACTATGGCTACACCTTC.

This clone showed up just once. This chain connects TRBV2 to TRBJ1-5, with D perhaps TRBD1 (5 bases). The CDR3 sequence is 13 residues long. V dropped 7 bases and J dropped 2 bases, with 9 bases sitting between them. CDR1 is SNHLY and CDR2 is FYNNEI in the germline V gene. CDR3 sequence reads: CASNQGRNQPQHF. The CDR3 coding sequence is TGTGCCAGCAATCAGGGCCGCAATCAGCCCCAGCATTTT.

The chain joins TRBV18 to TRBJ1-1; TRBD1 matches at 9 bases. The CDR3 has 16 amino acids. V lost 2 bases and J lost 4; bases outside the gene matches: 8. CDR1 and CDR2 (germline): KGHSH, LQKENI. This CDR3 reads CASSPVTGGIGTEAFF. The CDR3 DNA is TGTGCCAGCTCACCAGTGACAGGGGGTATAGGCACTGAAGCTTTCTTT.

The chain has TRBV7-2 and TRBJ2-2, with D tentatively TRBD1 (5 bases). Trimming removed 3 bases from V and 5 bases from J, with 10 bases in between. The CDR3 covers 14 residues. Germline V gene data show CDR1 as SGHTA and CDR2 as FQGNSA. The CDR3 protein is CASSFATETGELFF. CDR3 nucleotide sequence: TGTGCCAGCAGCTTTGCGACAGAGACCGGGGAGCTGTTTTTT.